The 8 T cell receptor beta chains presented below share a single source sample, sequenced in a study of T cells in Graves' hyperthyroidism and ophthalmopathy. TCR beta CDR3 regions were amplified from RNA transcripts. The HTBI set primed first-round TCR CDR3 RT-PCR. In TCRdb, the multiplex PCR reads were re-called with MiXCR into one record per CDR3 protein. The sample has approximately 600,000 distinct CDR3 sequences; approximately 15% are singletons. Sequenced sample: blood. These TCRs come from a woman aged 18 to 35 with Graves' ophthalmopathy.

This clonotype has ten or more counts. The chain carries TRBV18 and TRBJ1-1; D perhaps matches TRBD1 (6 bases). This CDR3 spans 14 amino acids. V was pared by 2 bases and J by 3 bases, with 10 bases between. In germline, CDR1 is KGHSH, CDR2 LQKENI. The CDR3 coding sequence is TGTGCCAGCTCACCAAGGGGGATCGACACTGAAGCTTTCTTT. Protein sequence: CASSPRGIDTEAFF. Based on the CDR3 plus reference TRBV18 and TRBJ1-1, the full variable domain is NAGVMQNPRHLVRRRGQEARLRCSPMKGHSHVYWYRQLPEEGLKFMVYLQKENIIDESGMPKERFSAEFPKEGPSILRIQQVVRGDSAAYFCASSPRGIDTEAFFGQGTRLTVV.

The chain employs TRBV3-1 and TRBJ2-7; TRBD2 matches at 8 bases. V dropped 1 base and J dropped 3; count of bases not matched to a gene: 8. The CDR3 spans 16 residues. Germline CDR1 and CDR2: LGHDT and YNNKEL (reference sequence). The CDR3 sequence is CASSQVAGPLSYEQYF. For the CDR3, the DNA is TGTGCCAGCAGCCAAGTAGCGGGACCGTTGAGCTACGAGCAGTACTTC.

Ten or more counts support this clonotype. The chain has TRBV6-1 and TRBJ2-7, with 7 bases identical to TRBD1. This CDR3 is 14 amino acids long. The V and J ends lost 6 bases and 3 bases, in that order; junction bases with no gene match: 8. CDR1 MNHNS and CDR2 SASEGT come from the germline V gene. CDR3 sequence: CASRPGTVSYEQYF. DNA of the CDR3: TGTGCCAGCAGGCCCGGGACAGTCAGCTACGAGCAGTACTTC.

This clonotype showed up many times. The chain uses TRBV4-1 and TRBJ2-7; D remains unclear. The germline gives CDR1 MGHRA, CDR2 YSYEKL. The CDR3 is 13 residues long. V was cut by 1 base and J by 1 base, with 5 bases left in between. CDR3 sequence reads: CASSQVTSYEQYF. In nucleotides, the CDR3 is TGCGCCAGCAGCCAAGTGACGTCCTACGAGCAGTACTTC.

This clonotype has ten or more counts. J is TRBJ2-5 and V is TRBV19; the D gene is possibly TRBD1 (5 bases). CDR3 length: 14 residues. Trimming stripped 3 bases from V and 0 bases from J, with 8 bases between. Germline CDR1 reads LNHDA; CDR2 reads SQIVND (reference sequence). CDR3 loop: CASSIARDQETQYF. DNA of the CDR3: TGTGCCAGTAGTATCGCCAGGGACCAAGAGACCCAGTACTTC.

This clonotype was detected ten times or more. The chain couples TRBV27 to TRBJ1-4; 7 bases line up with TRBD1. V shed 5 bases and J 7 bases; nucleotides not matched to a gene: 7. Germline V gene sequence: CDR1 MNHEY, CDR2 SMNVEV (reference sequence). CDR3 length: 14 amino acids. CDR3 amino acids: CASSRDRDGEKLFF. CDR3 bases: TGTGCCAGCAGTCGCGACAGGGATGGTGAAAAACTGTTTTTT.

Remarks on this clonotype: The junction departs from the called germline gene at one end, perhaps through a read error. The rearrangement links TRBV6-5 to TRBJ1-6; D might be TRBD1 (5 bases). The CDR3 contains 15 residues. Germline CDR1 reads MNHEY; CDR2 reads SVGAGI. CDR3 in amino acids: CASNSGSSYNSPPHF. The CDR3 DNA sequence: TGTGCCAGCAATTCAGGGAGCTCCTATAATTCACCCCCCCACTTT.

V is TRBV10-3 and J is TRBJ2-3; no reliable D call. V lost 4 bases to trimming and J lost 3 bases, with 11 bases between them. Germline V lookup: CDR1 ENHRY, CDR2 SYGVKD. The CDR3 has 14 residues. CDR3 residues: CAISVAADTDTQYF. The DNA for the CDR3 is TGTGCCATCAGTGTTGCGGCGGATACAGATACGCAGTATTTT.